This record concerns one TCR beta chain sequence. TCRdb independently ran MiXCR on the 5' RACE reads; one entry per CDR3 protein. In the table there are 240,000 or so distinct CDR3 sequences, approximately 7% of which are singletons. The data are from a study of identical twins. A further study also used this sample, focusing on yellow fever vaccine responses in identical twins.

Sequenced material: memory (CD45RO+) T cells sorted from blood. This clonotype was obtained from a woman aged 18-29 years in good health.

The CDR3 region is CSAPEAFF. In nucleotides, the CDR3 is TGCAGCGCCCCTGAAGCTTTCTTT. The rearrangement links TRBV29-1 to TRBJ1-1, with no clear D. The CDR3 has 8 amino acids. Looked up from germline, CDR1 is SQVTM and CDR2 is ANQGSEA. The V gene lost 7 bases and the J gene lost 6 bases, with 3 bases spanning the gap.